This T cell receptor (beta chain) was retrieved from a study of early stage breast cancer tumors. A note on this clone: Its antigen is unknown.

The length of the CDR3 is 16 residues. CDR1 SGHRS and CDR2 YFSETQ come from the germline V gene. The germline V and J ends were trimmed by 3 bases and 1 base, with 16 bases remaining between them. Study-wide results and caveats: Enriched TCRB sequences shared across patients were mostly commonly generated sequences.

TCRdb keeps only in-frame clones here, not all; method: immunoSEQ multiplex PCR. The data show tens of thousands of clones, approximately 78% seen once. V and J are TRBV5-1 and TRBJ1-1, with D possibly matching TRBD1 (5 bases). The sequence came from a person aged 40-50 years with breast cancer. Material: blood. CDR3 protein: CASSSNLLTGNTEAFF. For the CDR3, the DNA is TGCGCCAGCAGCTCCAACCTTCTCACAGGGAACACTGAAGCTTTCTTT.